Each of the 19 T cell receptor beta chains below was sequenced from the same sample in a study of cytomegalovirus exposure and HLA in healthy donors. PCR involved 60 Vbeta and 13 Jbeta primers. Profiled with immunoSEQ multiplex PCR; TCRdb holds only in-frame clones, not every one. The data show around 200,000 clones, over 65% seen once. Sequenced material: PBMCs. Source of these receptors: a woman aged 55-69 years in good health and CMV-seropositive.

The chain combines TRBV15 with TRBJ1-1; the D is unclear. This CDR3 has 14 residues. Trimming removed 3 bases from V and 4 bases from J, with 12 bases in between. The V gene's germline CDR1 is LNHNV and CDR2 YYDKDF (reference sequence). The DNA of the CDR3 is TGTGCCACCAGCAGCCCCGGTAGAGGCACTGAAGCTTTCTTT. Translating gives CATSSPGRGTEAFF.

The chain employs TRBV6-5 and TRBJ1-1, with unresolved D. Trimming pared 4 bases from V and 5 bases from J, leaving 11 bases between. The CDR3 consists of 13 residues. Germline CDR1 is MNHEY and CDR2 is SVGAGI. The CDR3 loop reads CASSWTGGTEAFF. The CDR3, as DNA: TGTGCCAGCAGTTGGACGGGAGGGACTGAAGCTTTCTTT.

The count of this clone is one. V and J are TRBV6-1 and TRBJ1-2, with D possibly TRBD1 on 5 matching bases. This CDR3 has 15 amino acids. Germline lookup yields CDR1 MNHNS and CDR2 SASEGT. Deletions cut 11 bases from V and 2 bases from J, with 21 bases between. CDR3 nucleotide sequence: TGTGCCCATGAGAAAGGGCGGCGGGGCAACTATGGCTACACCTTC. This translates into CAHEKGRRGNYGYTF.

This rearrangement joins TRBV11-2 to TRBJ1-3; 7 bases fit TRBD1. J was trimmed by 7 bases and V by 5 bases; bases with no gene match: 8. The germline V gene has CDR1 SGHAT and CDR2 FQNNGV. The CDR3 has 14 residues. The CDR3 DNA reads as TGTGCCAGCAGCGATAAGACAGGGACGAACACCATATATTTT. This encodes CASSDKTGTNTIYF.

The chain couples TRBV5-1 to TRBJ1-1; maybe TRBD1 (5 bases). The germline CDR1 and CDR2 sequences are SGHRS and YFSETQ. The CDR3 contains 13 residues. V gave up 5 bases and J gave up 3 bases, with 11 bases separating them. This CDR3 is CASRARDYTEAFF. Written as DNA, the CDR3 is TGCGCCAGCAGGGCCAGGGATTACACTGAAGCTTTCTTT.

The gene calls are TRBV5-6 and TRBJ1-1; D ambiguous. Per the germline V gene, CDR1 is SGHDT and CDR2 is YYEEEE. The CDR3 consists of 13 residues. V gave up 3 bases and J gave up 5 bases, with 11 bases separating them. CDR3 in DNA: TGTGCCAGCAGCTACTACGGGAATACTGAAGCTTTCTTT. It translates to CASSYYGNTEAFF.

The chain employs TRBV19 and TRBJ1-1, with 7 bases identical to TRBD1. Per the germline V gene, CDR1 is LNHDA and CDR2 is SQIVND (reference sequence). The CDR3 loop spans 15 amino acids. V lost 3 bases to trimming and J lost 0 bases; unmatched junction nucleotides: 4. CDR3 coding DNA: TGTGCCAGTAGTATCCGGACAGGAATGAACACTGAAGCTTTCTTT. Its translation is CASSIRTGMNTEAFF.

The CDR3 DNA follows: TGCGCCAGCACCCCGGGTGCTCTGAGCTCCTACAATGAGCAGTTCTTC. As protein: CASTPGALSSYNEQFF. The rearrangement uses TRBV5-1 and TRBJ2-1; no clear D gene. The CDR3 totals 16 residues. Between the trimmed V and J ends, which lost 6 bases and 0 bases, there was a span of 16 bases. The germline gives CDR1 SGHRS, CDR2 YFSETQ. The full variable domain, completed using reference TRBV5-1 and TRBJ2-1, is KAGVTQTPRYLIKTRGQQVTLSCSPISGHRSVSWYQQTPGQGLQFLFEYFSETQRNKGNFPGRFSGRQFSNSRSEMNVSTLELGDSALYLCASTPGALSSYNEQFFGPGTRLTVL.

The V gene is TRBV11-1, the J gene TRBJ2-4; D is possibly TRBD1 (6 bases). The germline CDR1 and CDR2 sequences are SGHAT and FQDESV (reference sequence). The CDR3 is 14 residues long. The V end was cut by 5 bases, the J end by 8 bases, with 16 bases between. CDR3 coding DNA: TGTGCCAGCAGCAATCGGGCAGAGGGGGACATTCAGTACTTC. Its translation: CASSNRAEGDIQYF.

This clone occurred a few times. Written as DNA, the CDR3 is TGTGCCTGGAAACGCGCAGGTTATAGCAATCAGCCCCAGCATTTT. This sequence encodes CAWKRAGYSNQPQHF. This sequence joins TRBV30 and TRBJ1-5, with D unresolved. Trimming cost V 4 bases and J 0 bases, with 13 bases left between them. The V gene's germline CDR1 is GTSNPN and CDR2 SVGIG (reference sequence). The CDR3 extends over 15 amino acids.

The V gene is TRBV18, the J gene TRBJ1-5; the D gene is possibly TRBD1 (6 bases). Between the trimmed V and J ends, which lost 6 bases and 0 bases, there was a span of 12 bases. There are 15 residues in the CDR3. Germline V lookup: CDR1 KGHSH, CDR2 LQKENI. CDR3 residues: CASSPGTNSNQPQHF. The CDR3 coding sequence is TGTGCCAGCTCCCCAGGGACAAATAGCAATCAGCCCCAGCATTTT. The full variable domain, rest sourced from reference TRBV18 and TRBJ1-5, is NAGVMQNPRHLVRRRGQEARLRCSPMKGHSHVYWYRQLPEEGLKFMVYLQKENIIDESGMPKERFSAEFPKEGPSILRIQQVVRGDSAAYFCASSPGTNSNQPQHFGDGTRLSIL.

The chain combines TRBV6-1 with TRBJ2-7; 9 nucleotides match TRBD2. CDR3 length equals 15 residues. The J segment lost 6 bases and the V segment lost 6 bases, leaving 12 bases of the junction unmatched. Germline V CDR1 and CDR2: MNHNS, SASEGT. This CDR3 is CASRRRGGGRIEQYF. The CDR3 nucleotides are TGTGCCAGCAGACGCCGCGGGGGGGGCCGGATCGAGCAGTACTTC.

V and J are TRBV5-1 and TRBJ2-3; possible D gene TRBD2, 7 bases. The CDR3 has 15 amino acids. The germline V and J ends were trimmed by 0 bases and 1 base, with 9 bases remaining between them. Germline loops: CDR1 SGHRS, CDR2 YFSETQ. CDR3 DNA: TGCGCCAGCAGCTTGGAAGGGGGGGGCACAGATACGCAGTATTTT. It translates to CASSLEGGGTDTQYF.

The CDR3 reads CATSSPARAGVEDTQYF. CDR3 bases: TGTGCCACCAGCAGCCCGGCGCGAGCGGGAGTGGAAGATACGCAGTATTTT. The chain employs TRBV15 and TRBJ2-3, with 8 bases lining up with TRBD2. With 3 bases clipped from V and 5 bases from J, the junction kept 13 bases outside the gene matches. CDR3 length: 17 amino acids. The germline CDR1 and CDR2 sequences are LNHNV and YYDKDF (reference sequence).

This chain joins TRBV5-1 and TRBJ1-4, with D unresolved. The length of the CDR3 is 13 residues. V lost 3 bases and J 7 bases, leaving 10 bases between the germline ends. Germline assignment: CDR1 SGHRS and CDR2 YFSETQ. CDR3 loop: CASSWGGSEKLFF. The CDR3 nucleotides are TGCGCCAGCAGCTGGGGAGGGTCTGAAAAACTGTTTTTT. The full variable domain, its missing parts supplied by reference TRBV5-1 and TRBJ1-4, is KAGVTQTPRYLIKTRGQQVTLSCSPISGHRSVSWYQQTPGQGLQFLFEYFSETQRNKGNFPGRFSGRQFSNSRSEMNVSTLELGDSALYLCASSWGGSEKLFFGSGTQLSVL.

The rearrangement links TRBV5-1 to TRBJ1-3; D is ambiguous. Germline CDR1 SGHRS, CDR2 YFSETQ. V dropped 4 bases and J dropped 4 bases, with 18 bases sitting between them. This CDR3 has 16 amino acids. CDR3 residues: CASSQTPNPGGNTIYF. The CDR3 nucleotides are TGCGCCAGCAGCCAAACCCCGAACCCGGGGGGAAACACCATATATTTT.

This clone showed up just a few times. Other DNA sequences of this sample code for an identical CDR3. The chain has TRBV11-2 and TRBJ2-3; 7 nucleotides match TRBD2. CDR3 length: 15 residues. CDR1 is SGHAT and CDR2 is FQNNGV in the germline V gene. The J segment lost 4 bases and the V segment lost 4 bases, leaving 8 bases of the junction unmatched. The CDR3 sequence is CASSSRLARADTQYF. Here the CDR3 DNA reads TGTGCCAGCAGCTCCCGACTAGCCAGGGCAGATACGCAGTATTTT.

This chain joins TRBV10-3 and TRBJ2-1; maybe TRBD1 (6 bases). The CDR3 is 12 residues long. Germline V gene sequence: CDR1 ENHRY, CDR2 SYGVKD. V was trimmed by 8 bases and J by 9 bases, leaving 14 bases between them. The CDR3 reads CAIGGVEGEQFF. The CDR3 DNA follows: TGTGCCATCGGGGGCGTTGAGGGTGAGCAGTTCTTC.

The chain is built from TRBV7-2 and TRBJ1-1; D remains ambiguous. The CDR3 has 16 amino acids. V was pared by 1 base and J by 2 bases, with 14 bases between. Looked up from germline, CDR1 is SGHTA and CDR2 is FQGNSA. Here the CDR3 reads CASSLDVVQFNTEAFF. The DNA of the CDR3 is TGTGCCAGCAGCTTAGACGTCGTACAGTTTAACACTGAAGCTTTCTTT.